This TCR beta chain originates from a study of control samples from healthy donors and cancer patients. Using immunoSEQ multiplex PCR, the repertoire was profiled, and TCRdb retains in-frame clones only, with some absent. The repertoire holds about 89,000 clones, with roughly 84% as singletons. J gave up 5 bases and V 4 bases, and 7 bases lay outside the gene matches. Germline CDR1 and CDR2: MNHEY and SVGAGI. The CDR3 runs to 15 residues. The V gene is TRBV6-5, the J gene TRBJ2-1; the match to TRBD2 covers 8 bases. Sequenced input: blood. The clonotype was recovered from a woman aged 40 to 50 in good health. As DNA, the CDR3 is TGTGCCAGCAGTTCACGGGGGGGCCTTAACAATGAGCAGTTCTTC. Translated, it gives CASSSRGGLNNEQFF.